The 16 T cell receptor beta chains in this list originate from one sample, sequenced in a study of cytomegalovirus exposure and HLA in healthy donors. The PCR made use of 60 Vbeta and 13 Jbeta primers. Data came from immunoSEQ multiplex PCR; TCRdb stores just in-frame clones and leaves some out. Of about 150,000 clones in the sample, 75% are singletons; the top ten hold around 11%. The specimen sequenced was PBMCs. The receptors come from a man aged 18 to 29 in good health and CMV-seropositive.

This rearrangement joins TRBV7-3 to TRBJ2-6; 8 bases line up with TRBD1. V was pared by 5 bases and J by 0 bases, with 6 bases of the junction left unmatched. Germline CDR1 and CDR2: SGHTA and FQGTGA. The CDR3 runs to 17 residues. CDR3 DNA sequence: TGTGCCAGCAGCCCTGGGACAGGCCTCTCTGGGGCCAACGTCCTGACTTTC. It encodes CASSPGTGLSGANVLTF.

With regard to this clone: The germline gene is not matched at one end of the junction; a read error may be the cause. The chain combines TRBV28 with TRBJ2-7, with 7 bases matching TRBD1. Germline values: CDR1 MDHEN, CDR2 SYDVKM. The CDR3 contains 12 residues. CDR3 DNA sequence: TGTGCCAGCAGTTTAGGGGACAGCACCTGGAGCTTC. As protein: CASSLGDSTWSF.

The gene calls are TRBV2 and TRBJ2-7; 9 positions match TRBD2. Germline assignment: CDR1 SNHLY and CDR2 FYNNEI. Unmatched junction bases numbered 0, after V lost 6 bases and J lost 6 bases. There are 11 residues in the CDR3. The CDR3: CASRRGGEQYF. In DNA, the CDR3 is TGTGCCAGCAGGCGGGGGGGCGAGCAGTACTTC.

The gene calls are TRBV6-1 and TRBJ1-5; the D gene is possibly TRBD1 (6 bases). Germline V gene data show CDR1 as MNHNS and CDR2 as SASEGT. The V gene lost 6 bases and the J gene lost 4 bases, with 16 bases spanning the gap. CDR3 length: 15 residues. CDR3 coding DNA: TGTGCCAGCAGGGTGGGACAAATACGAAATCAGCCCCAGCATTTT. Translating it yields CASRVGQIRNQPQHF.

This clone occurred a few times. In the same sample, other DNA sequences code for this CDR3. This chain links TRBV4-2 with TRBJ2-1; D unclear. Deletions cut 0 bases from V and 5 bases from J, with 5 bases between. Germline lookup yields CDR1 LGHNA and CDR2 YNFKEQ. There are 13 residues in the CDR3. DNA of the CDR3: TGTGCCAGCAGCCAAGACAGGAACAATGAGCAGTTCTTC. Protein sequence: CASSQDRNNEQFF.

As to this clone: This sample includes further DNA sequences coding for the same CDR3. The J gene is TRBJ1-1, the V gene TRBV4-1; D remains unclear. Trimming left V 1 base short and J 0 bases short, with 6 bases between. CDR1 is MGHRA and CDR2 is YSYEKL in the germline V gene. The CDR3 is made up of 14 amino acids. CDR3: CASSQGQMNTEAFF. CDR3 coding DNA: TGCGCCAGCAGCCAAGGGCAAATGAACACTGAAGCTTTCTTT.

This chain joins TRBV7-2 and TRBJ2-1; 9 bases agree with TRBD2. J lost 5 bases, V lost 4 bases, and 6 bases had no gene match. Germline V lookup: CDR1 SGHTA, CDR2 FQGNSA. The CDR3 sequence is 15 residues long. The CDR3 loop reads CASSSYTSGHNEQFF. DNA for the CDR3: TGTGCCAGCAGCTCCTATACTAGCGGGCACAATGAGCAGTTCTTC.

The chain uses TRBV11-2 and TRBJ2-1; 9 bases line up with TRBD2. CDR1 is SGHAT and CDR2 is FQNNGV in the germline V gene. J gave up 0 bases and V 3 bases, and 9 bases lay outside the gene matches. The length of the CDR3 is 18 residues. Here the CDR3 reads CASSFTGLAVSSYNEQFF. In DNA form, the CDR3 reads TGTGCCAGCAGCTTCACGGGACTAGCTGTGAGCTCCTACAATGAGCAGTTCTTC.

The CDR3 region has the DNA TGTGCCAGCAGTTACGGGGGGGGCCCACGCGAGCAGTACTTC. Amino acids: CASSYGGGPREQYF. The chain recombines TRBV6-5 with TRBJ2-7, with a possible D match to TRBD2 (7 bases). The CDR3 consists of 14 residues. The V gene lost 2 bases and the J gene lost 6 bases, with 14 bases spanning the gap. Germline values: CDR1 MNHEY, CDR2 SVGAGI.

The chain has TRBV28 and TRBJ2-3, with TRBD2 identical over 11 bases. The germline gives CDR1 MDHEN, CDR2 SYDVKM. Trimming cost V 8 bases and J 2 bases; bases outside gene matches: 6. The CDR3 has 15 residues. CDR3: CASQTSGAHTDTQYF. In DNA form, the CDR3 reads TGTGCCAGCCAGACTAGCGGGGCCCACACAGATACGCAGTATTTT.

The rearrangement joins TRBV7-8 to TRBJ2-5; 8 bases fit TRBD2. Germline trimming cut 4 bases from V and 5 bases from J; bases unmatched to any gene: 6. This CDR3 comprises 14 residues. From germline, CDR1 is SGHVS and CDR2 FQNEAQ. CDR3 coding DNA: TGTGCCAGCAGCTCGGGGGGGCGCCGGGAGACCCAGTACTTC. Protein product: CASSSGGRRETQYF. Based on the CDR3 plus reference TRBV7-8 and TRBJ2-5, the full variable domain is GAGVSQSPRYKVAKRGQDVALRCDPISGHVSLFWYQQALGQGPEFLTYFQNEAQLDKSGLPSDRFFAERPEGSVSTLKIQRTQQEDSAVYLCASSSGGRRETQYFGPGTRLLVL.

The chain employs TRBV27 and TRBJ1-2, with 8 bases aligning to TRBD1. Germline CDR1 is MNHEY and CDR2 is SMNVEV (reference sequence). The CDR3 has 14 amino acids. V was clipped by 4 bases and J by 5 bases; unmatched bases: 6. Here the CDR3 reads CASSSIQGGYGYTF. The CDR3 DNA is TGTGCCAGCAGTTCCATACAGGGGGGATATGGCTACACCTTC.

This clone came up a few times. The chain combines TRBV19 with TRBJ1-4; D call uncertain. CDR3 size: 16 residues. Trimming stripped 4 bases from V and 2 bases from J, with 14 bases between. From germline, CDR1 is LNHDA and CDR2 SQIVND (reference sequence). The CDR3 coding sequence is TGTGCCAGTAGTACCCTGCGGGGATCTACTAATGAAAAACTGTTTTTT. This codes for CASSTLRGSTNEKLFF.

The chain recombines TRBV27 with TRBJ2-1; no firm D call. The V and J ends lost 8 bases and 7 bases respectively, with 18 bases between them. Germline CDR1 is MNHEY and CDR2 is SMNVEV (reference sequence). The CDR3 is 14 residues long. The DNA for the CDR3 is TGTGCCAGCTGGCGTACTACGGGTGGGAATGAGCAGTTCTTC. This translates into CASWRTTGGNEQFF.

This clone was picked up a small number of times. The chain has TRBV18 and TRBJ2-5, with 12 bases identical to TRBD2. The CDR3 has 17 residues. After removal of 3 bases from V and 4 bases from J, the junction contained 9 bases not matched to a gene. Germline CDR1 and CDR2: KGHSH and LQKENI. This CDR3 reads CASSPGLAGGRGETQYF. CDR3 nucleotides: TGTGCCAGCTCACCTGGGCTAGCGGGAGGGCGAGGAGAGACCCAGTACTTC.

The chain joins TRBV5-1 to TRBJ2-1; 9 bases align to TRBD2. Germline V gene lookup returns CDR1 SGHRS and CDR2 YFSETQ. J was trimmed by 6 bases and V by 6 bases; bases with no gene match: 10. This CDR3 has 15 residues. The CDR3 DNA is TGCGCCAGCAAGCTTTCCGGGACTAGCCGCAATGAGCAGTTCTTC. Translating it yields CASKLSGTSRNEQFF.